This T cell receptor beta chain was captured by sequencing in a study of T-cell reconstitution after alpha-beta-depleted transplantation in children. This CDR3 has 13 amino acids. Trimming took 1 base from V and 6 from J, leaving 8 bases between them. Germline V gives CDR1 SGHRS, CDR2 YFSETQ. About this clonotype: As yet, its antigen is unknown.

The TCRbeta library was prepared with unique molecular identifiers. From the PCR reads, TCRdb called clonotypes with MiXCR, one entry per CDR3 protein. Of fewer than 750,000 distinct CDR3 sequences detected, 25% to 30% appear once; the ten largest clones hold around 36%. General study results and limits: Several hundred expanded graft clones reportedly were the source of alpha-beta T cells about two months after transplant. Hyperexpanded clones declined; after one year, newly produced T cells mostly supplied diversity. The high TCRbeta diversity at day 60 in some patients came from surviving recipient T cells and thymic progenitors.

Sequencing used PBMCs, obtained before TCRalphabeta/CD19-depleted stem cell transplant. The clonotype was recovered from a boy less than two years old with Wiskott-Aldrich syndrome, due to receive a stem cell transplant. V and J are TRBV5-1 and TRBJ2-1; no clear D gene. The CDR3 loop reads CASSLIGINEQFF. CDR3 bases: TGCGCCAGCAGCTTGATCGGCATCAATGAGCAGTTCTTC.